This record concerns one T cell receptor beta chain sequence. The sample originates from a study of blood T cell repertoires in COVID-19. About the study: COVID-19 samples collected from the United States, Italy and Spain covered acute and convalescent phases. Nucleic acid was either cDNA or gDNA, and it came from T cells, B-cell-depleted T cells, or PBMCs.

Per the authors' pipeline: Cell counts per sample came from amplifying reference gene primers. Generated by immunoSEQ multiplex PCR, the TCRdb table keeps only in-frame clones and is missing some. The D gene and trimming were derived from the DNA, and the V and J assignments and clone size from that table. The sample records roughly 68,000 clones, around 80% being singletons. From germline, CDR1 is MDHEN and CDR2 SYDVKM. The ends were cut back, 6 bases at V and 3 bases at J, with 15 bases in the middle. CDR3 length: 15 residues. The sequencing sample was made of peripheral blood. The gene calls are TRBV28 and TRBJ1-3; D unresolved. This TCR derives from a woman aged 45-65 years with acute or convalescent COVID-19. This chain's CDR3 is CASSAGTVGGNTIYF. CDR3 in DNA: TGTGCCAGCAGCGCAGGAACAGTGGGTGGAAACACCATATATTTT. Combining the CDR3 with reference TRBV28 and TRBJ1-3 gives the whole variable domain DVKVTQSSRYLVKRTGEKVFLECVQDMDHENMFWYRQDPGLGLRLIYFSYDVKMKEKGDIPEGYSVSREKKERFSLILESASTNQTSMYLCASSAGTVGGNTIYFGEGSWLTVV.